This TCR beta chain was found in a study of cytotoxic CD8 clonotypes in ibrutinib-treated CLL. Looking at the study overall: Once treatment had gone on for a median of around eleven months, range 6 to 36, response samples were drawn. Samples showed on average around 250,000 productive templates and 80,000 to 100,000 productive rearrangements.

This clone was detected once. Its antigen is unknown. Method: immunoSEQ multiplex PCR; TCRdb's copy keeps in-frame clones and lacks some. The sample has 150,000 or so clones, around 84% seen once. This CDR3 is 15 amino acids long. Germline values: CDR1 MNHEY, CDR2 SVGAGI. The ends were cut back, 0 bases at V and 5 bases at J, with 13 bases in the middle. Findings of the study overall: In sustained-remission versus progressing patients, sampling times differed. Clonality was higher at ibrutinib response and returned toward baseline at progression.

The sequences come from PBMCs, collected after 36 months of ibrutinib treatment. The chain recombines TRBV6-5 with TRBJ1-1; D is unclear. The receptor was isolated from a human donor with chronic lymphocytic leukemia. The CDR3 loop reads CASSYSTLSATEAFF. The DNA for the CDR3 is TGTGCCAGCAGTTACTCGACCCTTTCGGCGACTGAAGCTTTCTTT.